Following are 2 T cell receptor beta chains from one sample sequenced in a study of blood T cell repertoires in COVID-19. Measured with immunoSEQ multiplex PCR; TCRdb has only the in-frame clones, and not every one. The sample yields around 72,000 clones, 88% seen once. The sample consisted of peripheral blood. Receptors were obtained from a woman aged 65 to 85 with acute or convalescent COVID-19.

This chain connects TRBV3-1 (or the pseudogene TRBV3-2) to TRBJ1-2, with D perhaps matching TRBD1 (5 bases). CDR3 size: 13 residues. Trimming removed 3 bases from V and 8 bases from J, with 13 bases in between. Germline lookup yields CDR1 LGHDT and CDR2 YNNKEL (reference sequence). This CDR3 is CASSHQGGVGYTF. The CDR3 DNA reads as TGTGCCAGCAGCCATCAGGGAGGCGTCGGCTACACCTTC.

V is TRBV5-1 and J is TRBJ1-2; no firm D call. The CDR3 runs 13 residues. Trimming shortened V by 4 bases and J by 3 bases, and 10 bases separated the two germline ends. Looked up from germline, CDR1 is SGHRS and CDR2 is YFSETQ. The CDR3 DNA is TGCGCCAGCAGCGACATCAGCTACTATGGCTACACCTTC. This sequence encodes CASSDISYYGYTF.